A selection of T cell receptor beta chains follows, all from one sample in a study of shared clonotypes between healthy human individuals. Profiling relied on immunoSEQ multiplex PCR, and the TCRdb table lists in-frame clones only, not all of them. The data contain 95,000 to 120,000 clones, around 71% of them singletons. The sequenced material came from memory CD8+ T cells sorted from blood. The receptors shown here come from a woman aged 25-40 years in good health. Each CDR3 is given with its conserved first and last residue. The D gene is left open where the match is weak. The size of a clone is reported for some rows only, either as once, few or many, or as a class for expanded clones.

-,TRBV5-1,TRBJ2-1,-,TGCGCCAGCAGCCCGGGACATTACAATGAGCAGTTCTTC,CASSPGHYNEQFF
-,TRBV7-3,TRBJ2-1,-,TGTGCCAGCAGCTTAGACGGACCGCGGAATGAGCAGTTCTTC,CASSLDGPRNEQFF
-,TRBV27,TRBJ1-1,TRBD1,TGTGCCAGCAGTTTAGGACAGGGGGCTCAAGCTTTCTTT,CASSLGQGAQAFF
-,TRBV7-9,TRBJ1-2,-,TGTGCCAGCAGCCAATCTCGACGGGGTCAGAAGGGCTACACCTTC,CASSQSRRGQKGYTF
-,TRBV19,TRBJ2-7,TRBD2,TGTGCCAGTAGTCCCCACCCTGGGCTAGCGGGAGAGACCTACGAGCAGTACTTC,CASSPHPGLAGETYEQYF
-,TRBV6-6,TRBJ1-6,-,TGTGCCAGCGTCGGCGCCGCTGCTTTGAATTCACCCCTCCACTTT,CASVGAAALNSPLHF
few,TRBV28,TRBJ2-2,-,TGTGCCAGCAGTTTAAGTTATAACACCGGGGAGCTGTTTTTT,CASSLSYNTGELFF
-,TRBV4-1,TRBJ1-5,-,TGCGCCAGCAGCACTCGGGGGCGAAATCAGCCCCAGCATTTT,CASSTRGRNQPQHF
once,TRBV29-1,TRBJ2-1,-,TGCAGCGTTGAAGGTAGTAGCGCACAAAGTAGGTCCTACAATGAGCAGTTCTTC,CSVEGSSAQSRSYNEQFF
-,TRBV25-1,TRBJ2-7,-,TGTGCCAGCAGTGGACAGGCGGGGATTGAGGGCTACGAGCAGTACTTC,CASSGQAGIEGYEQYF
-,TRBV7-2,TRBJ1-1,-,TGTGCCAGCAGCTCAACAGGAGTGCTCACTGAAGCTTTCTTT,CASSSTGVLTEAFF
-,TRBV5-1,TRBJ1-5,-,TGCGCCAGCAGTTCCGACGGAAATCAGCCCCAGCATTTT,CASSSDGNQPQHF
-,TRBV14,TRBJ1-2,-,TGTGCCAGCAGCCAACAGTACTATGGCTACACCTTC,CASSQQYYGYTF
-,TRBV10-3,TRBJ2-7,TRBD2,TGTGCCATCAGTGAAAGTCTAGCGGGACGGTCCTACGAGCAGTACTTC,CAISESLAGRSYEQYF
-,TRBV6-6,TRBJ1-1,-,TGTGCCAGCAGTTACTCCCTGATGAACACTGAAGCTTTCTTT,CASSYSLMNTEAFF
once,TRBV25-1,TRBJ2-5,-,TGTGCCAGCCTCTTCGTAGCTAGCGAGGGAGAGACCCAGTACTTC,CASLFVASEGETQYF